This T cell receptor beta chain was profiled in a study of control samples from healthy donors and cancer patients. This clone has just a few counts. This CDR3 comprises 14 residues. Trimming cost V 5 bases and J 4 bases, with 14 bases left between them. Germline V lookup: CDR1 MNHEY, CDR2 SMNVEV (reference sequence). Clones were read by immunoSEQ multiplex PCR, and TCRdb kept only the in-frame ones, dropping some. The table lists over 80,000 clones, roughly 83% of them singletons. The genes are TRBV27 and TRBJ1-2, with D perhaps matching TRBD1 (6 bases). The material sequenced was blood. The TCR sequence derives from a woman younger than 45 in good health. CDR3 in amino acids: CASSTDRSGYGYTF. DNA for the CDR3: TGTGCCAGCAGTACAGACAGGTCTGGCTATGGCTACACCTTC.